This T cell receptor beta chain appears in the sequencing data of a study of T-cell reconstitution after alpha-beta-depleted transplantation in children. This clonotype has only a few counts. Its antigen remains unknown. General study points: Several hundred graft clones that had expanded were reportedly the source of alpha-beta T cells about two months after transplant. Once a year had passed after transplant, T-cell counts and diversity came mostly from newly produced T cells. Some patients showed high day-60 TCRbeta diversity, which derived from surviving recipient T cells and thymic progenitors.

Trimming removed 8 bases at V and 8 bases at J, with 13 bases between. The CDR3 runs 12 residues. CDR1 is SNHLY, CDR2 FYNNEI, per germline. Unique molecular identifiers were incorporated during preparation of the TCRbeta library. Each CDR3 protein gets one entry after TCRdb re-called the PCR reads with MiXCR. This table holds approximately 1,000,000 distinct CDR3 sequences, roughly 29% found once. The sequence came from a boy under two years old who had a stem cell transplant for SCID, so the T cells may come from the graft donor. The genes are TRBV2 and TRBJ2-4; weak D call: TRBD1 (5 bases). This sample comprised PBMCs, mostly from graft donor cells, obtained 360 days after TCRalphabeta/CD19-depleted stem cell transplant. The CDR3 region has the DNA TGTGCCAGCTACAGGAAACCAGACATTCAGTACTTC. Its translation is CASYRKPDIQYF.